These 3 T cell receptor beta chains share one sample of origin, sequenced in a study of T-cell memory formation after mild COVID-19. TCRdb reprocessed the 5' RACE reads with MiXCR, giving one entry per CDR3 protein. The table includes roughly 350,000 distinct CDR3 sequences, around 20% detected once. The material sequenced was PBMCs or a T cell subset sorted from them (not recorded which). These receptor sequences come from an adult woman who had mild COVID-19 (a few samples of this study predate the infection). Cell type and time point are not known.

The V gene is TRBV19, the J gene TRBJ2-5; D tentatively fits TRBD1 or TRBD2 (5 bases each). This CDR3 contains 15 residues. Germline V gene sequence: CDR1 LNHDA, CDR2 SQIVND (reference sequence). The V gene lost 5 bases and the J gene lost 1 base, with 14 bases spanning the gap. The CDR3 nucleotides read TGTGCCAGTAGTCCGTGGGGGACCCCCCAAGAGACCCAGTACTTC. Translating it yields CASSPWGTPQETQYF.

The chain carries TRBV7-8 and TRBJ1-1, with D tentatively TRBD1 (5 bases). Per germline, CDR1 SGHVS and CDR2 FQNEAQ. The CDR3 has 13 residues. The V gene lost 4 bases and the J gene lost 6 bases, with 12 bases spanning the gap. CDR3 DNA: TGTGCCAGCAGCTCACCGACAGTGTCTGAAGCTTTCTTT. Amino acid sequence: CASSSPTVSEAFF.

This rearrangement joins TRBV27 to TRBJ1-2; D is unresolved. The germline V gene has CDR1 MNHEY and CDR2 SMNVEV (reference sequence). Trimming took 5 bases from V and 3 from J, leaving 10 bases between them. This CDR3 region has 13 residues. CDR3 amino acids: CASSPQTHYGYTF. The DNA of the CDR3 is TGTGCCAGCAGTCCCCAGACCCACTATGGCTACACCTTC.